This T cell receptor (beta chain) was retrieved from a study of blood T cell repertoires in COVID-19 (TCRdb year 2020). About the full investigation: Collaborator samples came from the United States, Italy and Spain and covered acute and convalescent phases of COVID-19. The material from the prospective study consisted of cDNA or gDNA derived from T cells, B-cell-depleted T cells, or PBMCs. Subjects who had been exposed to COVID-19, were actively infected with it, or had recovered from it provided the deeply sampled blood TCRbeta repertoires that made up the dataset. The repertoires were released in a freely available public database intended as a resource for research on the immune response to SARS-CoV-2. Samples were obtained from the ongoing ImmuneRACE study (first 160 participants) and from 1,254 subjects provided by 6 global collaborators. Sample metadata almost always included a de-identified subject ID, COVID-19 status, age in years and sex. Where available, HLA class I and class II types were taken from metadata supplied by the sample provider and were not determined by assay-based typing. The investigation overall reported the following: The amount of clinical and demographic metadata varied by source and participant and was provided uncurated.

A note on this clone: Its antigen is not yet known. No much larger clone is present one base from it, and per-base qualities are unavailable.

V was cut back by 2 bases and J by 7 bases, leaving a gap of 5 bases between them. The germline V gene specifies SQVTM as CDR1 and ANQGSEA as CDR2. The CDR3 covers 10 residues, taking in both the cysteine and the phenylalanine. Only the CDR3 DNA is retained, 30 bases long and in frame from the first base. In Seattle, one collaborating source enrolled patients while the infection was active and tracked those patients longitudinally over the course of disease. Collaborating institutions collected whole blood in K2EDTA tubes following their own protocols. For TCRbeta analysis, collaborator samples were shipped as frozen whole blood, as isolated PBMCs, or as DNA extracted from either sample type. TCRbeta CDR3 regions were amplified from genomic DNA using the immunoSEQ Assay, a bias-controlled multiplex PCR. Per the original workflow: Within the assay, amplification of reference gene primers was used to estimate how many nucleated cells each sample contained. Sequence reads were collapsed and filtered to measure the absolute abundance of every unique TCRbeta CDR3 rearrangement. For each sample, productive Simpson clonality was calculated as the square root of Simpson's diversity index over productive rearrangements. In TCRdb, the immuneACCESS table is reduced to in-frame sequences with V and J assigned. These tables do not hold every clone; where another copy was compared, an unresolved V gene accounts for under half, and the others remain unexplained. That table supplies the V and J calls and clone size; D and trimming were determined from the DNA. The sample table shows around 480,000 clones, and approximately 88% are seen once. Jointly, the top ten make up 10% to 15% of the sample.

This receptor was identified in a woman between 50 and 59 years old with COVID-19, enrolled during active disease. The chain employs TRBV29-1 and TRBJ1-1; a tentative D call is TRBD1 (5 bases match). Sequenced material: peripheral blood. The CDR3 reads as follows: CSVETGEAFF. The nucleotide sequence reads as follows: TGCAGCGTTGAAACAGGTGAAGCTTTCTTT.